This T cell receptor (beta chain) derives from a study of blood T cell repertoires in COVID-19. Study at large: Researchers got acute and convalescent COVID-19 samples from the United States, Italy and Spain. In each case, the material was cDNA or gDNA derived from T cells, B-cell-depleted T cells, or PBMCs.

Original methodology: Amplification from reference gene primers served as the basis for estimated nucleated cell counts. Using immunoSEQ multiplex PCR, the repertoire was profiled, and TCRdb retains in-frame clones only, with some absent. V and J calls and clone size are copied from that table; D and trimming were computed from the DNA. Among around 51,000 clones listed, approximately 86% were seen once. The germline gives CDR1 LNHDA, CDR2 SQIVND (reference sequence). The CDR3 loop spans 15 amino acids. V trimming: 5 bases; J trimming: 4 bases; junction bases outside the gene matches: 5. This TCR was sampled from an elderly man with active COVID-19. This sequence joins TRBV19 and TRBJ2-1; 10 bases agree with TRBD1. Sequenced: peripheral blood. The CDR3 region is CASSFPGQGYNEQFF. The CDR3 nucleotides read TGTGCCAGTAGTTTCCCGGGACAGGGGTACAATGAGCAGTTCTTC. The whole variable domain, filled in from reference TRBV19 and TRBJ2-1, reads DGGITQSPKYLFRKEGQNVTLSCEQNLNHDAMYWYRQDPGQGLRLIYYSQIVNDFQKGDIAEGYSVSREKKESFPLTVTSAQKNPTAFYLCASSFPGQGYNEQFFGPGTRLTVL.